This TCR beta chain appears in the sequencing data of a study of T cell clonality in common variable immunodeficiency. Whole-study results and caveats: Shared TCRbeta clones were fewer between CVID subjects than controls. T cell subpopulation sequencing would be needed to explain CVID clonality. CVID subjects showed higher TCRbeta clonality than healthy controls. Reportedly, TCR beta sequences from common variable immunodeficiency showed fewer deletions and N-nucleotide insertions.

Generated by immunoSEQ multiplex PCR, the TCRdb table keeps only in-frame clones and is missing some. The specimen has tens of thousands of clones, none found just once. The CDR3 is 14 amino acids. CDR1 SGHAT and CDR2 FQNNGV come from the germline V gene. Trimming removed 4 bases at V and 4 bases at J, with 10 bases between. Details on this clone: Its specificity is unknown. The DNA ends 3 residues before the CDR3 does, and the rest of the CDR3 is filled in from the germline J gene.

The specimen was peripheral blood mononuclear cells. V usage is TRBV11-2 and J usage is TRBJ1-4, with D unclear. The source is a person aged 18 to 75 in good health. CDR3 DNA (partial): TGTGCCAGCAGCTCAAGGCCGTATAATGAAAAA. Translating it yields CASSSRPYNEK. The CDR3 in full is CASSSRPYNEKLFF.